The T cell receptor beta chain described here comes from a study of read filtering for tumor transcriptome and immune sequencing. Looking at the study overall: Transcriptome libraries were built from DNase-treated RNA.

Germline CDR1 and CDR2: SGHRS and YFSETQ. The CDR3 contains 13 residues. Molecular barcoded adaptors covering alpha/delta and beta/gamma chains were used on 400 ng RNA. TCRdb analysed the reads with MiXCR anew, one entry per CDR3 protein. The data hold tens of thousands of distinct CDR3 sequences, with roughly 21% observed a single time. Notes on the study in general: This fraction held mixed bone marrow immune cells after CD138-negative sorting.

In the case of this clonotype: Its matching antigen is unknown. A much larger clone is a single base away; this may be a read error.

The chain links TRBV5-1 to TRBJ1-1, with D unclear. The specimen sequenced was a population of CD138-negative cells sorted from bone marrow. The sequence derives from a donor over 35 with multiple myeloma. The CDR3 reads CACSLDSRAWAFF. Written as DNA, the CDR3 is TGCGCCTGCAGCTTGGATTCCCGGGCATGGGCTTTCTTT.